The clone carrying this T cell receptor beta chain has a single count. Its antigen remains unknown. According to the study, genomic DNA was the template for TCR beta VDJ and CDR3 profiling. TCRdb ran MiXCR on the reads and lists one entry per CDR3 protein. This table holds tens of thousands of distinct CDR3 sequences, about 70% found once. The CDR3 is made up of 13 amino acids. Germline CDR1 reads LNHNV; CDR2 reads YYDKDF (reference sequence). Deletions cut 0 bases from V and 7 bases from J, with 6 bases between. This entry belongs to a study of CD8+CD57+ T cells in acquired aplastic anemia. The wider study: An average of 3.2 ug of DNA was obtained from sorted CD4+ and CD8+ cells.

Study-wide points: No significant patient-versus-control difference appeared in CD8+ Simpson's diversity.

Patients chosen for sequencing had CD8+CD57+ cells that had expanded, as shown by flow cytometry. The blood sampling took place in patients who had so far received no therapy. The sample comprised sorted CD4+, CD8+, or CD8+CD57+ T cells (not recorded which) from PBMCs. The sequence was collected from a human donor with aplastic anemia. The chain recombines TRBV15 with TRBJ1-4; D not certain. CDR3 bases: TGTGCCACCAGCAGAGATCTGGGTGAAAAACTGTTTTTT. Encoded protein: CATSRDLGEKLFF.